This T cell receptor beta chain was sequenced in a study of blood T cell repertoires in COVID-19. At the level of the study: Samples came from the United States, Italy and Spain, spanning acute and convalescent COVID-19. From T cells, B-cell-depleted T cells, or PBMCs came the material, which was cDNA or gDNA.

The CDR3 has 15 amino acids. V lost 2 bases and J lost 4, with 14 bases in between. Per the study methods: Researchers report that nucleated cell counts were estimated from reference gene primer amplification. Sequenced by immunoSEQ multiplex PCR; TCRdb stores in-frame clones only, minus some. V, J and clone size are those of that table, while D and trimming were read from the DNA. Among about 70,000 clones, roughly 86% were seen once, and the ten largest hold roughly an eighth. Sequencing was performed on peripheral blood. The gene calls are TRBV23-1 and TRBJ1-2; unclear D gene. TRBV23-1 is designated an ORF whose function remains uncertain. This receptor was identified in a human donor in a cohort sampled during active COVID-19. The CDR3 nucleotides are TGCGCCAGCAGTCAACAGGAGGGATGCCCCTATGGCTACACCTTC. Its protein product is CASSQQEGCPYGYTF.